The present T cell receptor beta chain was sequenced within a study of blood T cell repertoires in COVID-19. Across the study: Researchers got acute and convalescent COVID-19 samples from the United States, Italy and Spain. T cells, B-cell-depleted T cells, or PBMCs supplied cDNA or gDNA.

Trimming cost V 7 bases and J 0 bases, with 10 bases left between them. The CDR3 is 13 amino acids. The germline gives CDR1 SGHRS, CDR2 YFSETQ. In the original workflow: Cell counts per sample came from amplifying reference gene primers. Sequencing used immunoSEQ multiplex PCR; TCRdb keeps in-frame clones, though not all of them. The V and J calls and the clone size are those of that table, but D and trimming were determined from the DNA. The table has some 220,000 clones, around 80% seen once. The chain joins TRBV5-1 to TRBJ1-1, with no clear D. The sequence was collected from a woman in her 70s with acute or convalescent COVID-19. Sequenced input: peripheral blood. CDR3 in DNA: TGCGCCAGCGGGCCCGATATGAACACTGAAGCTTTCTTT. Translated, it gives CASGPDMNTEAFF.